This TCR beta chain was profiled in a study of blood T cell repertoires in COVID-19. Study-level information: Samples of COVID-19 (acute and convalescent) were obtained from the United States, Italy and Spain.

Some clones are missing from TCRdb's copy, which holds only in-frame ones; the method was immunoSEQ multiplex PCR. The sample carries approximately 140,000 clones, about four fifths recorded once. The germline gives CDR1 KGHSH, CDR2 LQKENI. With 4 bases removed from V and 3 bases from J, the gap between germline ends came to 19 bases. The CDR3 is made up of 16 amino acids. This sequence originates from a woman of 80 years or more in a cohort sampled during active or convalescent COVID-19. Sequenced material: peripheral blood. The rearrangement links TRBV18 to TRBJ2-7; D perhaps matches TRBD2 (6 bases). The chain's CDR3 is CASSQAAGTFGYEQYF. The CDR3 DNA is TGTGCCAGCTCACAAGCCGCCGGGACTTTCGGCTACGAGCAGTACTTC.